What follows are 4 T cell receptor beta chains derived from one specimen sequenced in a study of blood T cell repertoires in COVID-19. Only in-frame clones appear in the TCRdb table, and some are missing; sequencing was by immunoSEQ multiplex PCR. The sample has 500,000 or so clones, about 90% seen once. The sequenced sample was PBMCs or T cells enriched from blood (not recorded which). The receptors here all came from a woman aged 18-35 years who had recovered from COVID-19.

This clone was recorded once. The V gene is TRBV4-2, the J gene TRBJ2-7; 9 bases line up with TRBD1. V lost 1 base to trimming and J lost 4 bases; unmatched junction nucleotides: 11. Germline CDR1 reads LGHNA; CDR2 reads YNFKEQ. The CDR3 totals 17 residues. CDR3 amino acids: CASSQVIPQGTGYEQYF. CDR3 DNA sequence: TGTGCCAGCAGCCAAGTAATTCCTCAGGGGACAGGGTACGAGCAGTACTTC.

This sequence joins TRBV5-4 and TRBJ2-2; possible D gene TRBD2, 6 bases. Trimming cost V 3 bases and J 5 bases, with 11 bases left between them. This CDR3 region has 14 residues. Germline-derived CDR1 and CDR2 are SGHNT and YYREEE (reference sequence). The CDR3 sequence is CASSWDRGTGELFF. As DNA, the CDR3 is TGTGCCAGCAGCTGGGACCGGGGGACCGGGGAGCTGTTTTTT.

Worth noting for this clone: Other DNA sequences from this sample encode an identical CDR3 as well. This chain connects TRBV5-4 to TRBJ1-6; 10 nucleotides line up with TRBD1. The CDR3 has 14 residues. Germline V lookup: CDR1 SGHNT, CDR2 YYREEE (reference sequence). J was trimmed by 7 bases and V by 4 bases; bases with no gene match: 2. The CDR3 DNA follows: TGTGCCAGCAGCCCGGGACAGGGGAATTCACCCCTCCACTTT. It translates to CASSPGQGNSPLHF. Full variable domain (missing parts from reference TRBV5-4 and TRBJ1-6): ETGVTQSPTHLIKTRGQQVTLRCSSQSGHNTVSWYQQALGQGPQFIFQYYREEENGRGNFPPRFSGLQFPNYSSELNVNALELDDSALYLCASSPGQGNSPLHFGNGTRLTVT.

This sequence joins TRBV28 and TRBJ1-2, with D tentatively TRBD1 (6 bases). The V gene lost 2 bases and the J gene lost 8 bases, with 15 bases spanning the gap. The CDR3 spans 14 residues. CDR1 is MDHEN, CDR2 SYDVKM, per germline. The CDR3 DNA follows: TGTGCCAGCAGTTTAAGTTCAGGGGCGGTAGGCTACACCTTC. Translating gives CASSLSSGAVGYTF.